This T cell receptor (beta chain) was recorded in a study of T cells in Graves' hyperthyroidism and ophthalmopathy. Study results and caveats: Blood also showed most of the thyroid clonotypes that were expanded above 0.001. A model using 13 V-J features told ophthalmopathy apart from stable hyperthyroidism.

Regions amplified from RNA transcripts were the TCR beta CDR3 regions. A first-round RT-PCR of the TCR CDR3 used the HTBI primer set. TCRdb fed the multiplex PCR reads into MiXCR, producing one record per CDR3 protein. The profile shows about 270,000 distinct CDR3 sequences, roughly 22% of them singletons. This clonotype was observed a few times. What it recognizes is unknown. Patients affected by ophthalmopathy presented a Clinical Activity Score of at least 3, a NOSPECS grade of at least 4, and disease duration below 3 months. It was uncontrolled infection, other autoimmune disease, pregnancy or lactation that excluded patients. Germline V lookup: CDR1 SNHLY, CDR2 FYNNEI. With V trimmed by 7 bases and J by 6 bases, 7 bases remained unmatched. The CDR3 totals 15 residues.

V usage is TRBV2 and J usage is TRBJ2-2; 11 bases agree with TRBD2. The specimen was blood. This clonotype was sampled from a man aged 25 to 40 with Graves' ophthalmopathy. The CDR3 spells CASTQTSGNPGELFF. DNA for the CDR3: TGTGCCAGCACCCAGACTAGCGGGAATCCCGGGGAGCTGTTTTTT.